These 3 T cell receptor beta chains were sequenced from one sample in a study of glioma-infiltrating T cells (dated by TCRdb to the mid-2010s). Instrument on record: Illumina MiSeq. The iRepertoire nested amplicon-rescue multiplex PCR (arm-PCR) platform was used to amplify TCR alpha and beta CDR3 regions from RNA. TCRdb itself trimmed the public reads at Q25 with fastp, ran MiXCR and retained productive beta chains. For every CDR3 protein sequence, its rows merge into one entry that carries the most common genes and DNA. Present in this sample are 400,000 or so distinct CDR3 sequences, 41% of which were seen just once. Of the sample, approximately 12% is held by the ten largest clones. Sequences were obtained from glioma tissue, nonneoplastic brain tissue, or PBMCs (not recorded which). All receptors derive from a human donor with low-grade glioma or glioblastoma, undergoing nonglioma brain surgery, or in good health (not recorded which).

This rearrangement joins TRBV20-1 to TRBJ2-7; no clear D. In germline, CDR1 is DFQATT, CDR2 SNEGSKA (reference sequence). CDR3 length: 13 residues. V gave up 3 bases and J gave up 4 bases, with 13 bases separating them. The CDR3, as DNA: TGCAGTGCTAGGCAACCACAGCAATACGAGCAGTACTTC. It translates to CSARQPQQYEQYF.

This clonotype was counted ten times or more. V usage is TRBV6-2 or TRBV6-3 and J usage is TRBJ1-5; D gene ambiguous. Between the trimmed V and J ends, which lost 0 bases and 0 bases, there was a span of 9 bases. Germline values: CDR1 MNHEY, CDR2 SVGEGT. The CDR3 has 16 residues. The CDR3 bases are TGTGCCAGCAGTTACTCGGGGAAAACTAGCAATCAGCCCCAGCATTTT. Translated, it gives CASSYSGKTSNQPQHF.

This clonotype was counted only a few times. V and J are TRBV3-1 and TRBJ2-7; D uncertain. Germline assignment: CDR1 LGHDT and CDR2 YNNKEL (reference sequence). V was clipped by 1 base and J by 4 bases, with 5 bases between them. The CDR3 length is 12 residues. In DNA, the CDR3 is TGTGCCAGCAGCCAAGGAGTGTACGAGCAGTACTTC. Translation gives CASSQGVYEQYF.